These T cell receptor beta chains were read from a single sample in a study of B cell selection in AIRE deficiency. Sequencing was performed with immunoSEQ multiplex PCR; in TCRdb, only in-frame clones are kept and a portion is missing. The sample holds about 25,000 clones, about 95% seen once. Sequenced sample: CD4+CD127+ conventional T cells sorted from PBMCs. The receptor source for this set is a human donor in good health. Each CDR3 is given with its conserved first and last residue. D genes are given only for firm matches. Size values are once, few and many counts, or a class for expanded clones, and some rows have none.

cdr3_aa: CASTGTGNSPLHF
cdr3_nt: TGTGCCAGCACCGGGACCGGAAATTCACCCCTCCACTTT
clone_size: once
v_call: TRBV7-2
d_call: .
j_call: TRBJ1-6

cdr3_aa: CASNRDRTNEKLFF
cdr3_nt: TGTGCCAGTAACAGGGATCGGACTAATGAAAAACTGTTTTTT
clone_size: .
v_call: TRBV2
d_call: .
j_call: TRBJ1-4

cdr3_aa: CASSEYTASGSSETQYF
cdr3_nt: TGTGCCAGCAGTGAATATACGGCTAGCGGGAGTTCGGAGACCCAGTACTTC
clone_size: once
v_call: TRBV25-1
d_call: TRBD2
j_call: TRBJ2-5

cdr3_aa: CSVEDRAARETEAFF
cdr3_nt: TGCAGCGTTGAAGATCGGGCAGCCCGAGAGACTGAAGCTTTCTTT
clone_size: once
v_call: TRBV29-1
d_call: .
j_call: TRBJ1-1

cdr3_aa: CASSPFKVPLNTGELFF
cdr3_nt: TGTGCCAGCTCACCATTTAAAGTACCGCTGAACACCGGGGAGCTGTTTTTT
clone_size: .
v_call: TRBV18
d_call: .
j_call: TRBJ2-2

cdr3_aa: CASSPGTAQETQYF
cdr3_nt: TGTGCCAGCAGTCCCGGGACGGCCCAAGAGACCCAGTACTTC
clone_size: .
v_call: TRBV28
d_call: .
j_call: TRBJ2-5

cdr3_aa: CASSWVRDTQYF
cdr3_nt: TGCGCCAGCAGCTGGGTCCGGGATACGCAGTATTTT
clone_size: .
v_call: TRBV5-1
d_call: .
j_call: TRBJ2-3

cdr3_aa: CASSLGLGQPQHF
cdr3_nt: TGTGCCAGCAGCTTAGGCCTGGGTCAGCCCCAGCATTTT
clone_size: .
v_call: TRBV7-6
d_call: .
j_call: TRBJ1-5

cdr3_aa: CASSRQGNTGNTIYF
cdr3_nt: TGTGCCAGCAGCAGGCAGGGGAACACTGGAAACACCATATATTTT
clone_size: .
v_call: TRBV9
d_call: .
j_call: TRBJ1-3

cdr3_aa: CASSQLGVSNEKLFF
cdr3_nt: TGTGCCAGCAGTCAGCTGGGGGTATCTAATGAAAAACTGTTTTTT
clone_size: .
v_call: TRBV27
d_call: .
j_call: TRBJ1-4

cdr3_aa: CASSITGGNQPQHF
cdr3_nt: TGTGCCAGCAGCATCACAGGGGGCAATCAGCCCCAGCATTTT
clone_size: .
v_call: TRBV7-8
d_call: TRBD1
j_call: TRBJ1-5

cdr3_aa: CATSWDRGQETQYF
cdr3_nt: TGTGCCACCAGTTGGGACAGGGGACAAGAGACCCAGTACTTC
clone_size: .
v_call: TRBV15
d_call: TRBD1
j_call: TRBJ2-5